This is a list of T cell receptor beta chains from one sample in a study of beta chain features in type 1 diabetes. The data were produced by immunoSEQ multiplex PCR, yet TCRdb's version contains in-frame clones alone and is incomplete. Of 230,000 or so clones in the sample, roughly 17% are singletons; the top ten hold approximately 0.086%. The sequencing sample was made of naive CD4+ T cells from blood. The receptors were sampled from a man aged 30 to 39 with type 1 diabetes. The CDR3 runs from the conserved cysteine through the conserved F or W. D genes are given only for firm matches. Only part of the rows carry a size: once, few, many, or a class if the clone is expanded.

V gene: TRBV29-1
J gene: TRBJ1-1
D gene: -
clone size: few
CDR3 DNA: TGCAGCGTTGGGGGTGTTAACACTGAAGCTTTCTTT
CDR3 protein: CSVGGVNTEAFF

V gene: TRBV7-2
J gene: TRBJ2-6
D gene: -
clone size: few
CDR3 DNA: TGTGCCAGCAGCGTCGGAGGGGCCAACGTCCTGACTTTC
CDR3 protein: CASSVGGANVLTF

V gene: TRBV9
J gene: TRBJ2-3
D gene: TRBD2
clone size: -
CDR3 DNA: TGTGCCAGCAGCGGGGGACTAGCGGGAGTGTCAGATACGCAGTATTTT
CDR3 protein: CASSGGLAGVSDTQYF

V gene: TRBV29-1
J gene: TRBJ2-3
D gene: -
clone size: -
CDR3 DNA: TGCAGCGTTGACATAACGGCAGATACGCAGTATTTT
CDR3 protein: CSVDITADTQYF

V gene: TRBV5-4
J gene: TRBJ2-7
D gene: TRBD1
clone size: -
CDR3 DNA: TGTGCCAGCAGTTCCGGGACAGGCTACTCCTACGAGCAGTACTTC
CDR3 protein: CASSSGTGYSYEQYF

V gene: TRBV7-2
J gene: TRBJ2-1
D gene: -
clone size: -
CDR3 DNA: TGTGCCAGCAGCTTAAGACGGAACAATGAGCAGTTCTTC
CDR3 protein: CASSLRRNNEQFF

V gene: TRBV4-3
J gene: TRBJ2-3
D gene: -
clone size: few
CDR3 DNA: TGCGCCAGCAGCCCTGCCCGGGACCCAGATACGCAGTATTTT
CDR3 protein: CASSPARDPDTQYF

V gene: TRBV2
J gene: TRBJ2-7
D gene: -
clone size: few
CDR3 DNA: TGTGCCAGCAGTGAGTTCCGGGAGCAGTACTTC
CDR3 protein: CASSEFREQYF

V gene: TRBV6-5
J gene: TRBJ2-7
D gene: -
clone size: -
CDR3 DNA: TGTGCCAGCAGCCCACAGGGCTACGAGCAGTACTTC
CDR3 protein: CASSPQGYEQYF

V gene: TRBV5-4
J gene: TRBJ2-1
D gene: TRBD2
clone size: -
CDR3 DNA: TGTGCCAGCAGCTTTGGCGGGAGGTCGAATGAGCAGTTCTTC
CDR3 protein: CASSFGGRSNEQFF

V gene: TRBV7-9
J gene: TRBJ1-5
D gene: TRBD1
clone size: few
CDR3 DNA: TGTGCCAGCAGCTTCGGACAGGGCCGTCAGCCCCAGCATTTT
CDR3 protein: CASSFGQGRQPQHF

V gene: TRBV5-1
J gene: TRBJ2-5
D gene: TRBD1
clone size: few
CDR3 DNA: TGCGCCAGCAGTTCCGGGACAGTCCAAGAGACCCAGTACTTC
CDR3 protein: CASSSGTVQETQYF

V gene: TRBV25-1
J gene: TRBJ2-7
D gene: TRBD2
clone size: few
CDR3 DNA: TGTGCCAGCAGATCAACTAGCGGGAGATATGCCTACGAGCAGTACTTC
CDR3 protein: CASRSTSGRYAYEQYF

V gene: TRBV10-3
J gene: TRBJ1-2
D gene: -
clone size: -
CDR3 DNA: TGTGCCATCAGTGAGTCACGGGGGAACTATGGCTACACCTTC
CDR3 protein: CAISESRGNYGYTF

V gene: TRBV30
J gene: TRBJ2-1
D gene: TRBD2
clone size: -
CDR3 DNA: TGTGCCTGGAGAGGGAAGGATAGCGGGAGGGGTGAGCAGTTCTTC
CDR3 protein: CAWRGKDSGRGEQFF

V gene: TRBV4-1
J gene: TRBJ2-7
D gene: -
clone size: few
CDR3 DNA: TGCGCCAGCAGCCACCTTAACCGGGGCAGAGGCAACGAGCAGTACTTC
CDR3 protein: CASSHLNRGRGNEQYF

V gene: TRBV4-2
J gene: TRBJ2-1
D gene: TRBD2
clone size: -
CDR3 DNA: TGTGCCAGCAGCCAAGGCGCTAGCGGGAGAGTTGAGCAGTTCTTC
CDR3 protein: CASSQGASGRVEQFF

V gene: TRBV4-3
J gene: TRBJ2-7
D gene: -
clone size: -
CDR3 DNA: TGCGCCAGCAGCCAAGCCGGGTACGGGGAGGACTACGAGCAGTACTTC
CDR3 protein: CASSQAGYGEDYEQYF

V gene: TRBV29-1
J gene: TRBJ2-3
D gene: TRBD2
clone size: -
CDR3 DNA: TGCAGCGATGGACTAGCGGGAGCAGGAGATACGCAGTATTTT
CDR3 protein: CSDGLAGAGDTQYF

V gene: TRBV7-2
J gene: TRBJ2-7
D gene: -
clone size: -
CDR3 DNA: TGTGCCAGCAGCTTAGGGCCAGATGGGTCCTACGAGCAGTACTTC
CDR3 protein: CASSLGPDGSYEQYF

V gene: TRBV5-4
J gene: TRBJ2-5
D gene: TRBD2
clone size: few
CDR3 DNA: TGTGCCAGCAGCTTGGGCGGGAGTTTTAGGGAGACCCAGTACTTC
CDR3 protein: CASSLGGSFRETQYF

V gene: TRBV28
J gene: TRBJ2-7
D gene: TRBD2
clone size: few
CDR3 DNA: TGTGCCAGCAGGCCCTCGGGACTAGCGGATTACTACGAGCAGTACTTC
CDR3 protein: CASRPSGLADYYEQYF

V gene: TRBV18
J gene: TRBJ2-7
D gene: -
clone size: few
CDR3 DNA: TGTGCCAGCTCAGCTGGGGTAGTATCCGTCGAGCAGTACTTC
CDR3 protein: CASSAGVVSVEQYF

V gene: TRBV7-2
J gene: TRBJ2-3
D gene: TRBD1
clone size: few
CDR3 DNA: TGTGCCAGCAGCCTTCAGGGGGCCCGCACAGATACGCAGTATTTT
CDR3 protein: CASSLQGARTDTQYF

V gene: TRBV7-2
J gene: TRBJ2-3
D gene: -
clone size: -
CDR3 DNA: TGTGCCAGCACCCCCAGCACAGATACGCAGTATTTT
CDR3 protein: CASTPSTDTQYF

V gene: TRBV5-1
J gene: TRBJ2-5
D gene: TRBD2
clone size: -
CDR3 DNA: TGCGCCAGCAGCGCCGGGACTAGCGGCGAAGAGACCCAGTACTTC
CDR3 protein: CASSAGTSGEETQYF

V gene: TRBV4-1
J gene: TRBJ2-7
D gene: TRBD1
clone size: few
CDR3 DNA: TGCGCCAGCAGCCGAGGACAGGGGACCAGCTCCTACGAGCAGTACTTC
CDR3 protein: CASSRGQGTSSYEQYF

V gene: TRBV30
J gene: TRBJ1-2
D gene: -
clone size: -
CDR3 DNA: TGTGCCTGGAACGAGGGCAGGGGAGGCTATGGCTACACCTTC
CDR3 protein: CAWNEGRGGYGYTF

V gene: TRBV10-3
J gene: TRBJ2-6
D gene: -
clone size: -
CDR3 DNA: TGTGCCATCAGTGAAGGTCGCCAGCCCTCTGGGGCCAACGTCCTGACTTTC
CDR3 protein: CAISEGRQPSGANVLTF

V gene: TRBV30
J gene: TRBJ2-3
D gene: -
clone size: few
CDR3 DNA: TGTGCCTGGAGTGTAAGCACAGATACGCAGTATTTT
CDR3 protein: CAWSVSTDTQYF

V gene: TRBV11-3
J gene: TRBJ2-1
D gene: -
clone size: -
CDR3 DNA: TGTGCCAGCAGTCAAGGGGGATGGGGCCTGAATGAGCAGTTCTTC
CDR3 protein: CASSQGGWGLNEQFF

V gene: TRBV25-1
J gene: TRBJ2-5
D gene: TRBD2
clone size: few
CDR3 DNA: TGTGCCAGCAGTGAACAGCGGGAGGGACAGACCCAGTACTTC
CDR3 protein: CASSEQREGQTQYF

V gene: TRBV15
J gene: TRBJ2-1
D gene: TRBD2
clone size: -
CDR3 DNA: TGTGCCACCAGAGCTAGCGGGAGGATCGATGAGCAGTTCTTC
CDR3 protein: CATRASGRIDEQFF

V gene: TRBV27
J gene: TRBJ2-7
D gene: -
clone size: -
CDR3 DNA: TGTGCCAGCAGCCAGACACTAGCCTACGAGCAGTACTTC
CDR3 protein: CASSQTLAYEQYF

V gene: TRBV7-9
J gene: TRBJ2-3
D gene: TRBD2
clone size: -
CDR3 DNA: TGTGCCAGCACCCTGGGGGGGACCAGCACAGATACGCAGTATTTT
CDR3 protein: CASTLGGTSTDTQYF

V gene: TRBV28
J gene: TRBJ1-5
D gene: TRBD1
clone size: once
CDR3 DNA: TGTGCCAGCAGTTCCGGACAGGGGAGGGATCAGCCCCAGCATTTT
CDR3 protein: CASSSGQGRDQPQHF

V gene: TRBV21-1
J gene: TRBJ2-1
D gene: -
clone size: few
CDR3 DNA: TGTGCCGGTTGGACAGGTTCGAGGTTCTTC
CDR3 protein: CAGWTGSRFF